Listed here are 26 T cell receptor beta chains from one sample, sequenced in a study of OX40 agonist ivuxolimab in advanced cancers. Here immunoSEQ multiplex PCR was the method, and the copy in TCRdb shows in-frame clones only, minus some. The table shows some 76,000 clones, with 86% occurring only once. The input for sequencing was CD4+ or CD8+ T cells sorted from blood, taken in a trial of the OX40 agonist ivuxolimab. These receptors all stem from an adult with an advanced solid tumor such as melanoma, head and neck, liver or kidney cancer.

V is TRBV5-1 and J is TRBJ2-3; 11 bases fit TRBD2. With V trimmed by 0 bases and J by 2 bases, 5 bases remained unmatched. The CDR3 contains 17 residues. CDR1 and CDR2 (germline): SGHRS, YFSETQ. CDR3 bases: TGCGCCAGCAGCTTGGCCGTAGCGGGGGGGTCCACAGATACGCAGTATTTT. It translates to CASSLAVAGGSTDTQYF.

The chain is built from TRBV7-3 and TRBJ2-2; D is unresolved. The germline V gene has CDR1 SGHTA and CDR2 FQGTGA. Between the trimmed V and J ends, which lost 0 bases and 4 bases, there was a span of 3 bases. CDR3 length equals 13 residues. CDR3: CASSLTVTGELFF. CDR3 nucleotide sequence: TGTGCCAGCAGCTTAACCGTCACCGGGGAGCTGTTTTTT.

V is TRBV5-1 and J is TRBJ1-1, with unresolved D. The CDR3 spans 16 residues. Germline CDR1 and CDR2: SGHRS and YFSETQ. Trimming removed 6 bases at V and 5 bases at J, with 23 bases between. CDR3 coding DNA: TGCGCCAGCACCCAAAGTAGCGGGGAGGGATGGACTGAAGCTTTCTTT. Amino acids: CASTQSSGEGWTEAFF.

V gene TRBV19 combines with J gene TRBJ1-4; TRBD1 matches 7 bases. Germline V CDR1 and CDR2: LNHDA, SQIVND (reference sequence). This CDR3 spans 13 amino acids. After removal of 4 bases from V and 7 bases from J, the junction contained 3 bases not matched to a gene. CDR3 protein: CASSTTGTEKLFF. DNA of the CDR3: TGTGCCAGTAGTACGACAGGGACTGAAAAACTGTTTTTT.

The chain employs TRBV4-2 and TRBJ2-7, with D tentatively TRBD2 (5 bases). The CDR3 has 18 residues. Germline CDR1 and CDR2: LGHNA and YNFKEQ. Trimming removed 4 bases from V and 0 bases from J, with 22 bases in between. The CDR3 DNA reads as TGTGCCAGCAGCCCCACTAAAGGACTGTCCTCGAGCTCCTACGAGCAGTACTTC. Translation gives CASSPTKGLSSSSYEQYF.

The chain combines TRBV6-1 with TRBJ2-2; 7 bases match TRBD1. This CDR3 is 16 amino acids long. The J segment lost 1 base and the V segment lost 2 bases, leaving 4 bases of the junction unmatched. Germline CDR1 reads MNHNS; CDR2 reads SASEGT. The CDR3 nucleotides are TGTGCCAGCAGTGAAATCGGGACAGAGAACACCGGGGAGCTGTTTTTT. This translates into CASSEIGTENTGELFF.

This clone was seen just once. V and J are TRBV7-2 and TRBJ2-6; D call uncertain. V lost 2 bases and J lost 4, with 9 bases in between. Germline lookup yields CDR1 SGHTA and CDR2 FQGNSA. CDR3 length: 15 amino acids. DNA of the CDR3: TGTGCCAGCAGCTTATCAGGTGGCGGGGCCAACGTCCTGACTTTC. Amino acids: CASSLSGGGANVLTF.

The V gene is TRBV29-1, the J gene TRBJ1-2; D remains unclear. Germline-derived CDR1 and CDR2 are SQVTM and ANQGSEA. The V and J ends lost 8 bases and 3 bases respectively, with 16 bases between them. The CDR3 consists of 13 residues. The CDR3 nucleotides read TGCAGCATTGGACCGGGTCCACACTATGGCTACACCTTC. It encodes CSIGPGPHYGYTF. Variable domain in full (rest from reference TRBV29-1 and TRBJ1-2): SAVISQKPSRDICQRGTSLTIQCQVDSQVTMMFWYRQQPGQSLTLIATANQGSEATYESGFVIDKFPISRPNLTFSTLTVSNMSPEDSSIYLCSIGPGPHYGYTFGSGTRLTVV.

This rearrangement joins TRBV7-2 to TRBJ2-5; possibly TRBD2 for D (6 bases). The CDR3 extends over 15 amino acids. From germline, CDR1 is SGHTA and CDR2 FQGNSA. V was shortened by 1 base and J by 5 bases, with 14 bases between the two germline ends. In DNA form, the CDR3 reads TGTGCCAGCAGCTTAGTCCCCGGGGGTAGGGAGACCCAGTACTTC. Its translation: CASSLVPGGRETQYF.

The chain combines TRBV28 with TRBJ2-1; D remains ambiguous. The CDR3 has 13 amino acids. Trimming cost V 5 bases and J 9 bases, with 14 bases left between them. Per the germline V gene, CDR1 is MDHEN and CDR2 is SYDVKM. The CDR3 reads CASSPWGSSEQFF. Here the CDR3 DNA reads TGTGCCAGCAGTCCCTGGGGTAGTAGTGAGCAGTTCTTC.

The chain couples TRBV5-1 to TRBJ2-7, with D possibly matching TRBD2 (6 bases). The germline V gene has CDR1 SGHRS and CDR2 YFSETQ. The germline V and J ends were trimmed by 7 bases and 2 bases, with 10 bases remaining between them. CDR3 length: 12 amino acids. The chain's CDR3 is CASGRSPYEQYF. The CDR3 region has the DNA TGCGCCAGCGGGAGGAGCCCCTACGAGCAGTACTTC. The full variable domain, with the rest looked up from reference TRBV5-1 and TRBJ2-7, is KAGVTQTPRYLIKTRGQQVTLSCSPISGHRSVSWYQQTPGQGLQFLFEYFSETQRNKGNFPGRFSGRQFSNSRSEMNVSTLELGDSALYLCASGRSPYEQYFGPGTRLTVT.

The chain couples TRBV18 to TRBJ1-1, with TRBD1 matching over 7 bases. Germline V gene lookup returns CDR1 KGHSH and CDR2 LQKENI. The CDR3 is 14 residues long. V lost 1 base and J lost 7; bases outside the gene matches: 6. CDR3 region: CASSPLEGANEAFF. In DNA, the CDR3 is TGTGCCAGCTCACCACTAGAGGGGGCAAATGAAGCTTTCTTT.

The CDR3 DNA sequence: TGTGCCAGCAGCAAAGGGAGGGCGACTAGCGGGAGGGGGGGCACAGATACGCAGTATTTT. It encodes CASSKGRATSGRGGTDTQYF. V usage is TRBV21-1 and J usage is TRBJ2-3; the tabulated D call, TRBD2, remains unverified against the DNA. TRBV21-1 is tagged as a pseudogene. CDR3 size: 20 residues.

The chain couples TRBV19 to TRBJ2-3; D is uncertain. Germline loops: CDR1 LNHDA, CDR2 SQIVND (reference sequence). Trimming pared 6 bases from V and 3 bases from J, leaving 7 bases between. The CDR3 loop spans 12 amino acids. CDR3 bases: TGTGCCAGTAGCTACAGTACAGATACGCAGTATTTT. It translates to CASSYSTDTQYF.

Only one count was recorded for this clone. This chain uses TRBV19 with TRBJ2-1, with D perhaps matching TRBD1 (5 bases). CDR3 length: 14 residues. The V end lost 3 bases, the J end lost 5 bases, and 11 bases lay between the germline ends. Germline V gene sequence: CDR1 LNHDA, CDR2 SQIVND (reference sequence). The CDR3, as DNA: TGTGCCAGTAGTATTCTAGGACATCACAATGAGCAGTTCTTC. Protein: CASSILGHHNEQFF.

CDR3 nucleotides: TGTGCCAGCAGCTCCCGCGCCTGGGGCCAAGAGACCCAGTACTTC. This codes for CASSSRAWGQETQYF. V gene TRBV13 combines with J gene TRBJ2-5; D gene uncertain. V was clipped by 4 bases and J by 1 base, with 13 bases between them. Germline CDR1 PRHDT, CDR2 FYEKMQ (reference sequence). This CDR3 has 15 residues.

The chain recombines TRBV19 with TRBJ2-7; no reliable D call. Trimming shortened V by 5 bases and J by 6 bases, and 14 bases separated the two germline ends. This CDR3 is 13 amino acids long. CDR1 is LNHDA and CDR2 is SQIVND in the germline V gene (reference sequence). CDR3 in DNA: TGTGCCAGTAGTGCGTACGGGTCTGGCGAGCAGTACTTC. Protein sequence: CASSAYGSGEQYF.

This sequence joins TRBV12-5 and TRBJ2-3; D gene unclear. Germline CDR1 is LGHNT and CDR2 is FRNRAP. This CDR3 region has 11 residues. V lost 4 bases, J lost 6 bases, and 5 bases lay in between. The CDR3 loop is CASGWSDTQYF. The CDR3 nucleotides read TGTGCTAGTGGTTGGAGCGATACGCAGTATTTT.

The V gene is TRBV19, the J gene TRBJ2-2; D tentatively reads TRBD1 or TRBD2 (5 bases each). With 5 bases removed from V and 8 bases from J, the gap between germline ends came to 15 bases. This CDR3 comprises 14 residues. Germline values: CDR1 LNHDA, CDR2 SQIVND (reference sequence). DNA of the CDR3: TGTGCCAGTAGTCCCCGGGGCGGTGGTGGGGAGCTGTTTTTT. It specifies CASSPRGGGGELFF.

The gene calls are TRBV5-1 and TRBJ1-3, with D tentatively TRBD1 (6 bases). The CDR3 has 15 amino acids. Trimming left V 4 bases short and J 4 bases short, with 15 bases between. Looked up from germline, CDR1 is SGHRS and CDR2 is YFSETQ. The CDR3 here is CASSINRVRGNTIYF. CDR3 nucleotide sequence: TGCGCCAGCAGCATTAACAGGGTCCGCGGAAACACCATATATTTT.

V gene TRBV10-2 combines with J gene TRBJ2-1; 9 nucleotides match TRBD2. This CDR3 spans 14 amino acids. V dropped 6 bases and J dropped 5; count of bases not matched to a gene: 5. CDR1 and CDR2 (germline): WSHSY, SAAADI. The CDR3 region is CASSLAGRHNEQFF. As DNA, the CDR3 is TGCGCCAGCAGCCTAGCGGGACGCCACAATGAGCAGTTCTTC.

This sequence joins TRBV7-8 and TRBJ2-1; TRBD2 aligns across 11 bases. From germline, CDR1 is SGHVS and CDR2 FQNEAQ. CDR3 size: 14 residues. After removal of 5 bases from V and 15 bases from J, the junction contained 12 bases not matched to a gene. The CDR3 sequence: CASSSLAGGGWWFF. The DNA of the CDR3 is TGTGCCAGCAGCAGTCTAGCGGGAGGTGGGTGGTGGTTCTTC.

V gene TRBV28 combines with J gene TRBJ2-7, with D tentatively TRBD1 (6 bases). Deletions cut 3 bases from V and 2 bases from J, with 8 bases between. Per germline, CDR1 MDHEN and CDR2 SYDVKM. This CDR3 contains 13 residues. This CDR3 reads CASSFGQTYEQYF. The DNA for the CDR3 is TGTGCCAGCAGTTTCGGACAGACCTACGAGCAGTACTTC.

J is TRBJ1-2 and V is TRBV7-3; D is ambiguous. Germline assignment: CDR1 SGHTA and CDR2 FQGTGA. V dropped 3 bases and J dropped 6 bases, with 20 bases sitting between them. The CDR3 extends over 16 amino acids. This CDR3 is CASSLDAQVRGDGYTF. For the CDR3, the DNA is TGTGCCAGCAGCTTGGACGCTCAGGTTCGCGGGGATGGCTACACCTTC.

V usage is TRBV7-2 and J usage is TRBJ2-5; 11 bases are a match to TRBD2. Germline assignment: CDR1 SGHTA and CDR2 FQGNSA. Trimming at V came to 1 base and at J to 2 bases, leaving 6 bases not matched to a gene. The CDR3 contains 17 residues. The DNA of the CDR3 is TGTGCCAGCAGCTTAGTGGGTTTAGCGGGGGGGCAAGAGACCCAGTACTTC. Its translation is CASSLVGLAGGQETQYF.

V is TRBV5-4 and J is TRBJ2-2, with a weak D call TRBD2 (6 bases). This CDR3 has 14 amino acids. V was clipped by 4 bases and J by 6 bases, with 13 bases between them. Germline loops: CDR1 SGHNT, CDR2 YYREEE (reference sequence). CDR3 coding DNA: TGTGCCAGCAGCACGGCTCTAGCGTCCGGGGAGCTGTTTTTT. Amino acid sequence: CASSTALASGELFF.